The 31 T cell receptor beta chains in this list originate from one sample, sequenced in a study of blood T cells in healthy people across ages. It was with a sample-barcoded 5' primer and a J-beta primer mix that a second PCR of roughly 7 to 12 cycles was run. TCRdb independently ran MiXCR on the 5' RACE reads; one entry per CDR3 protein. The sample lists around 1,100,000 distinct CDR3 sequences, roughly two fifths seen once, with about an eighth in the top ten. Material: blood. These receptors all come from a man aged 18 to 29 in good health.

In this sample, this clonotype turned up a few times. The gene calls are TRBV2 and TRBJ2-3, with D tentatively TRBD2 (5 bases). V lost 6 bases and J lost 13, with 8 bases in between. This CDR3 spans 9 amino acids. Germline V lookup: CDR1 SNHLY, CDR2 FYNNEI. The CDR3 spells CASRSGEYF. The CDR3 coding sequence is TGTGCCAGCAGATCCGGGGAGTATTTT.

CDR3: CSATLAGGSYEQYF. Here the CDR3 DNA reads TGCAGTGCCACCCTAGCGGGGGGCTCCTACGAGCAGTACTTC. J is TRBJ2-7 and V is TRBV20-1; 11 nucleotides agree with TRBD2. The CDR3 is 14 residues long. After removal of 6 bases from V and 0 bases from J, the junction contained 4 bases not matched to a gene. The germline CDR1 and CDR2 sequences are DFQATT and SNEGSKA (reference sequence).

The chain uses TRBV2 and TRBJ2-3, with a tentative D call TRBD1 (5 bases). The germline V gene has CDR1 SNHLY and CDR2 FYNNEI. Between the trimmed V and J ends, which lost 10 bases and 2 bases, there was a span of 16 bases. This CDR3 contains 14 residues. In DNA, the CDR3 is TGTGCCAACAGGCAACGGGTAAACACAGATACGCAGTATTTT. The encoded protein is CANRQRVNTDTQYF.

The CDR3 nucleotides read TGTGCCAGCAGCTCGGACCGGGACCCTGGGGGACATGGCTACACCTTC. This sequence encodes CASSSDRDPGGHGYTF. V is TRBV7-9 and J is TRBJ1-2, with D possibly being TRBD1 (5 bases). Germline CDR1 and CDR2: SEHNR and FQNEAQ (reference sequence). Trimming took 4 bases from V and 6 from J, leaving 21 bases between them. CDR3 length: 16 amino acids. The complete variable domain, with remaining parts taken from reference TRBV7-9 and TRBJ1-2, reads DTGVSQNPRHKITKRGQNVTFRCDPISEHNRLYWYRQTLGQGPEFLTYFQNEAQLEKSRLLSDRFSAERPKGSFSTLEIQRTEQGDSAMYLCASSSDRDPGGHGYTFGSGTRLTVV.

The chain joins TRBV20-1 to TRBJ2-3, with D possibly matching TRBD2 (6 bases). The CDR3 runs 16 residues. Germline values: CDR1 DFQATT, CDR2 SNEGSKA (reference sequence). Between the trimmed V and J ends, which lost 4 bases and 1 base, there was a span of 18 bases. The CDR3 coding sequence is TGCAGTGCTAAGACTTCGGGGGAGCCGGGCACAGATACGCAGTATTTT. Translating gives CSAKTSGEPGTDTQYF.

The V call is TRBV6-6, the J call TRBJ1-4; no reliable D call. The CDR3 runs 16 residues. With 8 bases removed from V and 4 bases from J, the gap between germline ends came to 20 bases. The germline gives CDR1 MNHNY, CDR2 SVGAGI (reference sequence). In DNA form, the CDR3 reads TGTGCCAGCCACTCGGCAGAAAACCTCAATAATGAAAAACTGTTTTTT. This codes for CASHSAENLNNEKLFF.

This chain connects TRBV29-1 to TRBJ2-5; 7 bases align to TRBD2. Germline-derived CDR1 and CDR2 are SQVTM and ANQGSEA. With V trimmed by 4 bases and J by 5 bases, 7 bases remained unmatched. The length of the CDR3 is 13 residues. CDR3 coding DNA: TGCAGCGTTGTTCTCCCGGGAGGTGAGACCCAGTACTTC. Protein product: CSVVLPGGETQYF.

The chain joins TRBV20-1 to TRBJ2-4; D is unclear. Germline assignment: CDR1 DFQATT and CDR2 SNEGSKA (reference sequence). Trimming stripped 0 bases from V and 0 bases from J, with 12 bases between. CDR3 size: 16 residues. The CDR3 DNA reads as TGCAGTGCTAGAGATCTGGGGAAATTAGCCAAAAACATTCAGTACTTC. This codes for CSARDLGKLAKNIQYF.

The rearrangement joins TRBV27 to TRBJ2-1, with 8 bases lining up with TRBD1. The CDR3 consists of 16 residues. Germline CDR1 reads MNHEY; CDR2 reads SMNVEV (reference sequence). Unmatched junction bases numbered 2, after V lost 0 bases and J lost 1 base. CDR3 bases: TGTGCCAGCAGTTTATCTGGGGACAGGTCCTACAATGAGCAGTTCTTC. It translates to CASSLSGDRSYNEQFF.

The gene calls are TRBV11-2 and TRBJ2-7; 8 bases match TRBD1. The CDR3 is 15 amino acids. Trimming removed 4 bases from V and 2 bases from J; junction bases left unmatched: 7. Germline lookup yields CDR1 SGHAT and CDR2 FQNNGV. CDR3 protein: CASSSMTGAAYEQYF. In DNA form, the CDR3 reads TGTGCCAGCAGCTCGATGACAGGGGCCGCCTACGAGCAGTACTTC. The full variable domain, in which reference TRBV11-2 and TRBJ2-7 provide the parts outside the CDR3, is EAGVAQSPRYKIIEKRQSVAFWCNPISGHATLYWYQQILGQGPKLLIQFQNNGVVDDSQLPKDRFSAERLKGVDSTLKIQPAKLEDSAVYLCASSSMTGAAYEQYFGPGTRLTVT.

V and J are TRBV6-1 and TRBJ1-5; no clear D. Trimming took off 8 bases at V and 7 bases at J, with 15 bases between the two ends. CDR3 length equals 13 residues. The germline V gene has CDR1 MNHNS and CDR2 SASEGT. In DNA, the CDR3 is TGTGCCAGCCCTGGTCCAACGAACCAGCCCCAGCATTTT. This translates into CASPGPTNQPQHF.

This clonotype came up once. The rearrangement links TRBV9 to TRBJ2-2; TRBD2 matches at 10 bases. Germline values: CDR1 SGDLS, CDR2 YYNGEE. This CDR3 contains 16 residues. The V segment lost 4 bases and the J segment 1 base; nucleotides outside the gene matches: 4. The CDR3 here is CASSTPSGGNTGELFF. CDR3 bases: TGTGCCAGCAGCACGCCTAGCGGGGGGAACACCGGGGAGCTGTTTTTT.

The V gene is TRBV12-5, the J gene TRBJ2-7; 7 bases align to TRBD2. Germline V gives CDR1 LGHNT, CDR2 FRNRAP. J was trimmed by 3 bases and V by 3 bases; bases with no gene match: 8. The CDR3 runs 15 residues. The CDR3 DNA reads TGTGCTAGTGGTTTAGGGCGAGCGGGGCTCTACGAGCAGTACTTC. Its protein is CASGLGRAGLYEQYF.

This clonotype showed up just once. The rearrangement uses TRBV21-1 and TRBJ2-1. TRBV21-1 is flagged as a pseudogene. The CDR3 is 16 amino acids. The CDR3 sequence: CASSKPTRALYNEQFF. Written as DNA, the CDR3 is TGTGCCAGCAGCAAACCGACCCGAGCCTTGTACAATGAGCAGTTCTTC.

This clonotype has just a few counts. The V call is TRBV2, the J call TRBJ2-1, with a possible D match to TRBD1 (5 bases). This CDR3 is 11 amino acids long. Trimming shortened V by 6 bases and J by 7 bases, and 7 bases separated the two germline ends. Germline CDR1 is SNHLY and CDR2 is FYNNEI. The CDR3 sequence: CASRGRNEQFF. The CDR3 DNA is TGTGCCAGCAGGGGGCGGAATGAGCAGTTCTTC.

This chain joins TRBV29-1 and TRBJ2-3; D is tentatively TRBD1 or TRBD2 (5 bases each). Germline V gene lookup returns CDR1 SQVTM and CDR2 ANQGSEA. CDR3 length: 11 residues. Trimming stripped 7 bases from V and 6 bases from J, with 11 bases between. CDR3 bases: TGCAGCGCCTTTGAGGGGGATACGCAGTATTTT. Residues: CSAFEGDTQYF.

This clonotype occurred many times. The CDR3 DNA sequence: TGCAGTGCGAAGGGGGGTAACACAGATACGCAGTATTTT. Its protein is CSAKGGNTDTQYF. This chain joins TRBV20-1 and TRBJ2-3; D might be TRBD1 or TRBD2, each matching 6 bases. This CDR3 contains 13 residues. V lost 6 bases, J lost 2 bases, and 12 bases lay in between. Per the germline V gene, CDR1 is DFQATT and CDR2 is SNEGSKA (reference sequence).

This clonotype was picked up a small number of times. This rearrangement joins TRBV29-1 to TRBJ2-5; the D gene is possibly TRBD1 (5 bases). Germline V CDR1 and CDR2: SQVTM, ANQGSEA. Between the trimmed V and J ends, which lost 3 bases and 11 bases, there was a span of 10 bases. CDR3 length: 10 amino acids. CDR3 bases: TGCAGCGTTGACCAGGGATTTCAGTACTTC. It specifies CSVDQGFQYF.

V gene TRBV14 combines with J gene TRBJ2-4; the D gene is possibly TRBD1 (6 bases). The J call may be faulty, since TRBJ2-7 better matches the DNA end. CDR1 and CDR2 (germline): SGHDN, FVKESK. The CDR3 has 18 residues. The CDR3 sequence: CASSQDSIFSDSLYEQYF. The CDR3 coding sequence is TGTGCCAGCAGCCAAGACAGTATTTTTTCGGACAGCCTGTACGAGCAGTACTTC.

In this sample, this clonotype turned up once. V and J are TRBV7-2 and TRBJ2-7; the match to TRBD2 covers 7 bases. This CDR3 spans 14 amino acids. CDR1 SGHTA and CDR2 FQGNSA come from the germline V gene. J lost 1 base, V lost 5 bases, and 5 bases had no gene match. In DNA, the CDR3 is TGTGCCAGCAGCCCTGGAGCGGGGTCCTACGAGCAGTACTTC. Amino acid sequence: CASSPGAGSYEQYF.

This clonotype was observed a handful of times. This sequence joins TRBV20-1 and TRBJ2-5; 8 positions agree with TRBD2. Germline trimming cut 6 bases from V and 4 bases from J; bases unmatched to any gene: 10. Germline values: CDR1 DFQATT, CDR2 SNEGSKA (reference sequence). This CDR3 is 14 amino acids long. The chain's CDR3 is CSAVRGGQRETQYF. As DNA, the CDR3 is TGCAGTGCCGTTCGGGGGGGCCAAAGAGAGACCCAGTACTTC.

This clonotype was seen at least ten times. V gene TRBV7-2 combines with J gene TRBJ2-3; 7 bases match TRBD2. V lost 1 base and J lost 2; bases outside the gene matches: 3. Germline V gene sequence: CDR1 SGHTA, CDR2 FQGNSA. This CDR3 comprises 15 residues. This CDR3 is CASSLVGGDTDTQYF. CDR3 sequence (DNA): TGTGCCAGCAGCTTAGTGGGGGGGGACACAGATACGCAGTATTTT.

The gene calls are TRBV3-1 and TRBJ2-1; a weak D match, TRBD1 (5 bases). This CDR3 is built from 15 residues. Germline CDR1 reads LGHDT; CDR2 reads YNNKEL (reference sequence). Trimming cost V 6 bases and J 6 bases, with 18 bases left between them. The CDR3 loop reads CASSLDPQRGNEQFF. DNA of the CDR3: TGTGCCAGCAGTCTCGACCCGCAAAGGGGCAATGAGCAGTTCTTC.

This clonotype was detected many times. The chain links TRBV5-4 to TRBJ2-3; possible D gene TRBD1, 5 bases. Germline V gene data show CDR1 as SGHNT and CDR2 as YYREEE (reference sequence). CDR3 length: 15 residues. V lost 5 bases and J 0 bases, leaving 13 bases between the germline ends. The CDR3 sequence: CASSSDRRSTDTQYF. For the CDR3, the DNA is TGTGCCAGCAGTTCTGACAGACGAAGCACAGATACGCAGTATTTT.

V gene TRBV13 combines with J gene TRBJ1-4, with D maybe TRBD1 (5 bases). In germline, CDR1 is PRHDT, CDR2 FYEKMQ (reference sequence). This CDR3 has 14 amino acids. V lost 0 bases, J lost 11 bases, and 13 bases lay in between. This CDR3 reads CASSLGQEAEKLFF. The CDR3 nucleotides read TGTGCCAGCAGCTTAGGACAGGAGGCTGAGAAACTGTTTTTT.

This clonotype has a handful of counts. The V gene is TRBV13, the J gene TRBJ1-5; D not certain. From germline, CDR1 is PRHDT and CDR2 FYEKMQ (reference sequence). V shed 0 bases and J shed 7 bases, with 7 bases lying between them. The CDR3 is 13 residues long. CDR3 amino acids: CASSLGRRQPQHF. CDR3 in DNA: TGTGCCAGCAGCTTAGGCCGGCGCCAGCCCCAGCATTTT. The variable domain in full, completed from reference TRBV13 and TRBJ1-5, reads AAGVIQSPRHLIKEKRETATLKCYPIPRHDTVYWYQQGPGQDPQFLISFYEKMQSDKGSIPDRFSAQQFSDYHSELNMSSLELGDSALYFCASSLGRRQPQHFGDGTRLSIL.

A few counts support this clonotype. The chain has TRBV4-2 and TRBJ1-4; 9 bases are shared with TRBD1. Unmatched junction bases numbered 12, after V lost 2 bases and J lost 8 bases. Germline V CDR1 and CDR2: LGHNA, YNFKEQ. The CDR3 loop spans 17 amino acids. CDR3 in amino acids: CASSQPGQGRSGEKLFF. The CDR3 region has the DNA TGTGCCAGCAGCCAACCGGGACAGGGTCGATCGGGGGAAAAACTGTTTTTT.

The V and J genes are TRBV10-3 and TRBJ2-3, with 11 bases that match TRBD2. This CDR3 comprises 16 residues. Germline CDR1 is ENHRY and CDR2 is SYGVKD. The trim removed 8 bases at V and 0 bases at J, leaving 7 bases unmatched. This CDR3 is CAIGYSSGGSTDTQYF. CDR3 nucleotides: TGTGCCATCGGCTACTCTAGCGGGGGGAGCACAGATACGCAGTATTTT.

This clonotype was counted a few times. This chain connects TRBV6-1 to TRBJ1-5; D is perhaps TRBD1 (6 bases). Germline-derived CDR1 and CDR2 are MNHNS and SASEGT. CDR3 length: 13 amino acids. The V end was cut by 7 bases, the J end by 6 bases, with 13 bases between. CDR3 nucleotides: TGTGCCAGCAACTCAGGGGTCGCTCAGCCCCAGCATTTT. Translation gives CASNSGVAQPQHF.

This clonotype came up once. This sequence joins TRBV10-3 and TRBJ2-1, with a tentative D call TRBD1 (6 bases). This CDR3 comprises 14 residues. Trimming took 10 bases from V and 0 from J, leaving 13 bases between them. From germline, CDR1 is ENHRY and CDR2 SYGVKD. This CDR3 reads CATNRESSYNEQFF. CDR3 DNA sequence: TGTGCCACGAACAGGGAAAGCTCCTACAATGAGCAGTTCTTC.

The chain uses TRBV6-6 and TRBJ2-5; D remains unclear. Trimming removed 6 bases at V and 3 bases at J, with 11 bases between. Germline-derived CDR1 and CDR2 are MNHNY and SVGAGI (reference sequence). The CDR3 runs to 13 residues. CDR3 bases: TGTGCCAGCAGAAAAGGAGACGAAGAGACCCAGTACTTC. Translated: CASRKGDEETQYF.